A selection of T cell receptor beta chains follows, all from one sample in a study of control samples from healthy donors and cancer patients. Assay used: immunoSEQ multiplex PCR; TCRdb lists only in-frame clones, some missing. The sample includes about 60,000 clones, roughly 85% of them seen just once. The sample taken for sequencing was blood. Receptors were obtained from a middle-aged man in good health. Each CDR3 is given without its conserved first and last residue. Clone size, where shown, is once, few, many, or a class for clones that have expanded.

>TRBJ2-7|10|TRBV7-2|-
ASSLDVREQY
>TRBJ1-3|13|TRBV9|-
ASSAGKGSGNTIY
>TRBJ2-3|13|TRBV18|-
ASSPDRGAGDTQY
>TRBJ1-2|10|TRBV10-3|-
AIRPPAKRIT
>TRBJ2-1|9|TRBV30|-
AWSRYNEQF
>TRBJ2-7|11|TRBV20-1|-
SAGGLANSEQY
>TRBJ1-2|11|TRBV2|-
ASSYDRNYGCT
>TRBJ2-5|12|TRBV5-1|-
ASNYGGREETQY
>TRBJ2-7|13|TRBV7-9|-
ASSLQGNGVREQY
>TRBJ2-7|13|TRBV4-3|-
ASSQASDSSYEQY
>TRBJ1-2|11|TRBV2|-
ASRVQGNYGYT
>TRBJ2-7|9|TRBV6-2/TRBV6-3|-
ASSYEHEQY
>TRBJ2-1|15|TRBV11-2|few
ASNLWTGGISYNEQF
>TRBJ1-2|13|TRBV3-1/TRBV3-2|-
ASSQGIDRGLGYT
>TRBJ2-3|10|TRBV5-4|-
ASSLGEKSQY
>TRBJ1-5|12|TRBV3-1/TRBV3-2|-
ASSRTGLNQPQH
>TRBJ1-6|12|TRBV19|-
ASNSPGLNSPLH
>TRBJ2-1|14|TRBV7-6|once
ASSFERGSSYNEQF
>TRBJ1-1|9|TRBV12-3/TRBV12-4|-
ASGRLGGAF
>TRBJ2-5|12|TRBV5-5|-
ASSLGVSQETQY
>TRBJ1-3|15|TRBV7-2|-
ASSLESNYRSGNTIY
>TRBJ1-1|10|TRBV12-3/TRBV12-4|-
ASITAGTEAF
>TRBJ1-5|15|TRBV27|-
ASSRTGQGASNQPQH
>TRBJ2-7|8|TRBV20-1|-
SARAYEQY
>TRBJ2-3|14|TRBV2|-
ASSTSGRAYTDTQY
>TRBJ1-2|11|TRBV6-2/TRBV6-3|-
ASSYARPYGYT
>TRBJ2-5|13|TRBV7-3|-
ASSPGTSEQETQY
>TRBJ1-4|13|TRBV12-1|-
ASSPTDGQDEKLF
>TRBJ2-3|12|TRBV29-1|-
SVEEGAAADTQY
>TRBJ1-1|11|TRBV25-1|-
ASSPAGRPGSF
>TRBJ2-2|11|TRBV29-1|once
SVVQGGTGELF
>TRBJ2-1|13|TRBV5-6|-
ASSRDRAVRNEQF
>TRBJ2-1|11|TRBV6-5|-
ASRKRQFNEQF
>TRBJ1-6|16|TRBV5-1|-
ASSLSRQATTYNSPLH
>TRBJ2-7|16|TRBV27|-
ASSLKAPSTGGAYEQY
>TRBJ2-7|9|TRBV10-3|few
AISEEQTQY
>TRBJ1-2|11|TRBV2|-
ASSRTLNYGYT
>TRBJ1-1|12|TRBV25-1|-
ASSASGTNTEAF
>TRBJ2-3|14|TRBV3-1/TRBV3-2|-
ASSPDSGLPTDTQY
>TRBJ1-4|14|TRBV7-2|-
ASSPMGPSTNEKLF
>TRBJ2-3|14|TRBV27|-
ASSAPERMTFDTQY
>TRBJ2-2|14|TRBV2|-
ASSIARTANTGELF
>TRBJ1-5|13|TRBV5-8|-
ASSVGWVSNQPQH
>TRBJ2-1|11|TRBV6-4|-
ASSDSPENEQF
>TRBJ2-7|10|TRBV5-1|-
ASSLGSNEQY
>TRBJ1-1|10|TRBV5-5|-
ASSRARGEAF
>TRBJ2-7|12|TRBV9|once
ASSVGPRTYEQY
>TRBJ1-4|16|TRBV4-3|-
ASSQGWTELTTNEKLF
>TRBJ2-7|13|TRBV7-3|-
ASSAQGRPPYEQY
>TRBJ2-7|16|TRBV5-1|-
ASSLPKFPGLETYEQY
>TRBJ2-1|12|TRBV27|-
ASRTSGSYNEQF
>TRBJ1-5|13|TRBV9|-
ASSVEGHSNQPQH
>TRBJ1-3|13|TRBV15|-
ATSRGEGNGNTIY
>TRBJ1-2|9|TRBV29-1|-
SVGQDYGYT
>TRBJ2-5|14|TRBV4-3|-
ASSQERAPVQETQY
>TRBJ2-7|15|TRBV14|medium-sized
ASSQGARLAGTYEQY
>TRBJ2-7|13|TRBV28|-
ASHLSGRGSLEQY
>TRBJ1-4|14|TRBV5-1|-
ASSPRTGPFNEKLF
>TRBJ2-7|12|TRBV4-1|-
ASSQKTGPGEQY
>TRBJ1-2|10|TRBV7-9|-
ASSSDPYGYT